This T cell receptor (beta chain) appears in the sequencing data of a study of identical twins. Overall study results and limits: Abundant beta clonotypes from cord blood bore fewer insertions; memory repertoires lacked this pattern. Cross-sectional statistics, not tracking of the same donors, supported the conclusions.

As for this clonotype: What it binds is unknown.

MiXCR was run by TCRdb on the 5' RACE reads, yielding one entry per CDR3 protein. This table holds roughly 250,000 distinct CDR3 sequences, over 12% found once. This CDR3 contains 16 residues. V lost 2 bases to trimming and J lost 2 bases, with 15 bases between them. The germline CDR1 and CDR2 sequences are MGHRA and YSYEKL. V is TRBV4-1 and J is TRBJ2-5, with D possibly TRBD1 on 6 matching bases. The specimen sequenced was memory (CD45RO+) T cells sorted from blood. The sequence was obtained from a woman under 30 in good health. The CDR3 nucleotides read TGCGCCAGCAGCCAACAATTAAGGACAGCACAAGAGACCCAGTACTTC. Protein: CASSQQLRTAQETQYF.